This TCR beta chain was identified during a study of early T cells in non-severe SARS-CoV-2 infection. The wider study: Sequencing targeted bulk RNA from unsorted whole blood, leaving chains unpaired. Study outcomes and limitations: VDJdb matching, biased toward anti-spike CD8 responses, missed private and CD4 specificities.

The CDR3 is 15 residues long. Germline CDR1 and CDR2: SNHLY and FYNNEI. Molecules of cDNA were individually given unique molecular identifiers that were attached to them. TCRdb called the 5' RACE reads again in MiXCR, with one record for every CDR3 protein. The data contain approximately 35,000 distinct CDR3 sequences, 4.5% to 7% of them singletons. Notes on this clonotype: Its specificity is unknown. A junction end diverges from the germline sequence, so it may reflect a read error.

The TCR originated in an adult who was a healthcare worker with PCR-confirmed SARS-CoV-2 infection or an uninfected control (not recorded which). What was sequenced was whole blood. The V gene is TRBV2, the J gene TRBJ2-7; D unresolved. The CDR3 is CASSGRTASTYEQYF. CDR3 bases: TGTGCCAGCAGCGGAAGGACGGCGTCCACCTACGAACAGTACTTC.